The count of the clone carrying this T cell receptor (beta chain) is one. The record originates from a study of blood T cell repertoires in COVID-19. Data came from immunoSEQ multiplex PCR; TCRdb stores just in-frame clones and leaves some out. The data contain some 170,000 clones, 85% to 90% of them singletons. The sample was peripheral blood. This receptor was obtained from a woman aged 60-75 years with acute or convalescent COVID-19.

The CDR3 coding sequence is TGTGCCAGCACCCGTTTCCCTTATTCTTACAATGAGCAGTTCTTC. This translates into CASTRFPYSYNEQFF. This rearrangement joins TRBV28 to TRBJ2-1; D is uncertain. This CDR3 spans 15 amino acids. V was pared by 7 bases and J by 4 bases, with 17 bases between. Germline CDR1 MDHEN, CDR2 SYDVKM.